The 2 T cell receptor beta chains listed next were all sequenced from one sample in a study of shared clonotypes between healthy human individuals. TCRdb's table, derived via immunoSEQ multiplex PCR, lists solely in-frame clones and lacks some. The data hold some 1 million clones, with more than 65% observed a single time. The sample was memory CD4+ T cells sorted from blood. Subset given: CD45RA-negative fraction. The receptors derive from a man younger than 35 in good health.

CDR3 in DNA: TGTGCCATCAGTGAGTCGAAGACGGGTAACTATGGCTACACCTTC. It yields the protein CAISESKTGNYGYTF. The rearrangement joins TRBV10-3 to TRBJ1-2, with no clear D. Deletions cut 0 bases from V and 1 base from J, with 9 bases between. This CDR3 region has 15 residues. Germline CDR1 reads ENHRY; CDR2 reads SYGVKD.

This chain links TRBV18 with TRBJ1-4; D unclear. Trimming pared 2 bases from V and 6 bases from J, leaving 10 bases between. CDR3 length: 14 amino acids. CDR1 is KGHSH and CDR2 is LQKENI in the germline V gene. CDR3 in amino acids: CASSPGGWDEKLFF. CDR3 DNA: TGTGCCAGCTCACCAGGAGGGTGGGATGAAAAACTGTTTTTT.